Below, 4 T cell receptor beta chains from the same sample are listed, as sequenced in a study of T cells in Graves' hyperthyroidism and ophthalmopathy. The CDR3 regions of TCR beta were amplified from RNA transcripts. TCR CDR3 underwent first-round RT-PCR with the HTBI primer set. A single record per CDR3 protein comes from TCRdb applying MiXCR to the multiplex PCR reads. The table lists around 600,000 distinct CDR3 sequences, about 14% of them singletons, with approximately 12% in the top ten. The specimen was blood. These receptors were taken from a woman aged 45-65 years with Graves' ophthalmopathy.

This clonotype was seen ten or more times. CDR3 region: CASSPDRVAGELFF. In DNA, the CDR3 is TGTGCCAGCAGTCCCGACAGGGTGGCCGGGGAGCTGTTTTTT. The V gene is TRBV12-3 or TRBV12-4, the J gene TRBJ2-2, with TRBD1 identical over 7 bases. This CDR3 region has 14 residues. Trimming removed 5 bases from V and 6 bases from J; junction bases left unmatched: 6.

This clonotype occurred many times. This chain joins TRBV7-2 and TRBJ2-1; D gene ambiguous. The CDR3 runs to 14 residues. Deletions cut 1 base from V and 8 bases from J, with 12 bases between. The germline V gene encodes CDR1 SGHTA and CDR2 FQGNSA. The DNA for the CDR3 is TGTGCCAGCAGCTTAGACGTAGGGTTGGATGAGCAGTTCTTC. Translation gives CASSLDVGLDEQFF.

This clonotype was seen only a few times. The chain links TRBV6-2 or TRBV6-3 to TRBJ2-5, with D hard to call. The CDR3 sequence is 15 residues long. The ends were cut back, 2 bases at V and 1 base at J, with 11 bases in the middle. Germline CDR1 MNHEY, CDR2 SVGEGT. The CDR3, as DNA: TGTGCCAGCAGTTACGCTACCCAACTCCAAGAGACCCAGTACTTC. This codes for CASSYATQLQETQYF.

This clonotype turned up a few times. A much bigger clone sits one base away, suggesting this may be a read error. V is TRBV6-1 and J is TRBJ1-5; D not certain. Germline V gene sequence: CDR1 MNHNS, CDR2 SASEGT. The CDR3 is made up of 13 amino acids. The CDR3 loop reads CASGEGSNQPQHF. The CDR3 nucleotides are TGTGCCAGCGGTGAAGGTAGCAATCAGCCCCAGCATTTT.